A selection of T cell receptor beta chains follows, all from one sample in a study of T-cell reconstitution after alpha-beta-depleted transplantation in children. Each CDR3 protein is one row after TCRdb ran MiXCR on the PCR reads. The table lists roughly 590,000 distinct CDR3 sequences, 15% to 20% of them singletons. This sample comprised PBMCs from the stem cell graft donor, obtained from the stem cell graft. These receptors were taken from a human donor who donated a stem cell graft to a child with acute myeloid leukemia. Both conserved end residues are part of each CDR3. A D gene is named only where the DNA matches it firmly. A row's size may be missing; if present it is once, few, many or a size class.

clone_size: .
v_call: TRBV3-1
j_call: TRBJ2-5
d_call: TRBD1
cdr3_aa: CASSQGSWDRTEETQYF
cdr3_nt: TGTGCCAGCAGCCAAGGTTCATGGGACAGGACGGAAGAGACCCAGTACTTC

clone_size: many
v_call: TRBV7-2
j_call: TRBJ1-1
d_call: .
cdr3_aa: CASSLERGPMNTEAFF
cdr3_nt: TGTGCCAGCAGCTTAGAACGCGGGCCGATGAACACTGAAGCTTTCTTT

clone_size: many
v_call: TRBV12-3/TRBV12-4
j_call: TRBJ2-2
d_call: .
cdr3_aa: CASSFVSTGELFF
cdr3_nt: TGTGCCAGCAGTTTCGTTAGTACCGGGGAGCTGTTTTTT

clone_size: .
v_call: TRBV18
j_call: TRBJ2-5
d_call: .
cdr3_aa: CATESQETQYF
cdr3_nt: TGTGCCACCGAATCCCAAGAGACCCAGTACTTC

clone_size: many
v_call: TRBV10-3
j_call: TRBJ1-2
d_call: .
cdr3_aa: CAISGTDSDAYGYTF
cdr3_nt: TGTGCCATCAGTGGGACGGACAGCGACGCCTATGGCTACACCTTC

clone_size: .
v_call: TRBV7-2
j_call: TRBJ2-3
d_call: .
cdr3_aa: CASSLAPGVNTDKQYF
cdr3_nt: TGTGCCAGCAGCTTAGCTCCGGGGGTGAACACAGATAAGCAGTATTTT

clone_size: .
v_call: TRBV15
j_call: TRBJ2-3
d_call: TRBD1
cdr3_aa: CATSEGRGYTDTQYF
cdr3_nt: TGTGCCACCAGCGAGGGCAGGGGGTACACAGATACGCAGTATTTT

clone_size: .
v_call: TRBV7-9
j_call: TRBJ1-2
d_call: .
cdr3_aa: CASSLAGHGYTF
cdr3_nt: TGTGCCAGCAGCTTAGCAGGGCATGGCTACACCTTC

clone_size: .
v_call: TRBV12-3/TRBV12-4
j_call: TRBJ1-5
d_call: TRBD1
cdr3_aa: CASRPTGGYNQPQHF
cdr3_nt: TGTGCCAGCAGACCGACAGGGGGCTACAATCAGCCCCAGCATTTT

clone_size: many
v_call: TRBV10-3
j_call: TRBJ1-3
d_call: .
cdr3_aa: CAISAISRTTFPGNTIYF
cdr3_nt: TGTGCCATCAGTGCAATCTCGCGGACTACATTCCCTGGAAACACCATATATTTT

clone_size: many
v_call: TRBV11-2
j_call: TRBJ2-1
d_call: .
cdr3_aa: CASTMGGGNEQFF
cdr3_nt: TGTGCCAGCACGATGGGGGGCGGAAATGAGCAGTTCTTC

clone_size: .
v_call: TRBV7-2
j_call: TRBJ1-5
d_call: .
cdr3_aa: CASSLVEGGNQPQHF
cdr3_nt: TGTGCCAGCAGCTTAGTCGAGGGGGGCAATCAGCCCCAGCATTTT

clone_size: many
v_call: TRBV5-1
j_call: TRBJ2-5
d_call: .
cdr3_aa: CASSLAGRIQETQYF
cdr3_nt: TGCGCCAGCAGCTTGGCAGGGCGGATCCAAGAGACCCAGTACTTC

clone_size: .
v_call: TRBV2
j_call: TRBJ1-2
d_call: .
cdr3_aa: CASSERMGGYTF
cdr3_nt: TGTGCCAGCAGTGAACGTATGGGAGGCTACACCTTC

clone_size: few
v_call: TRBV5-6
j_call: TRBJ1-3
d_call: TRBD1
cdr3_aa: CASATGASGNTIYF
cdr3_nt: TGTGCCAGCGCTACAGGGGCCTCTGGAAACACCATATATTTT

clone_size: many
v_call: TRBV19
j_call: TRBJ1-5
d_call: .
cdr3_aa: CATSFSLGNQPQHF
cdr3_nt: TGTGCCACATCCTTCAGCCTCGGCAATCAGCCCCAGCATTTT

clone_size: many
v_call: TRBV20-1
j_call: TRBJ2-5
d_call: TRBD2
cdr3_aa: CSARDQRGGGQETQYF
cdr3_nt: TGCAGTGCTAGAGATCAGCGGGGGGGAGGGCAAGAGACCCAGTACTTC

clone_size: many
v_call: TRBV5-1
j_call: TRBJ2-3
d_call: .
cdr3_aa: CASSLVGVRSTDTQYF
cdr3_nt: TGCGCCAGCAGCTTGGTTGGGGTTAGGAGCACAGATACGCAGTATTTT

clone_size: many
v_call: TRBV20-1
j_call: TRBJ2-3
d_call: .
cdr3_aa: CSASDRLGGTDTQYF
cdr3_nt: TGCAGTGCTAGTGATAGGCTAGGTGGAACAGATACGCAGTATTTT

clone_size: few
v_call: TRBV7-2
j_call: TRBJ1-2
d_call: TRBD1
cdr3_aa: CASRSPGQGAGGYGYTF
cdr3_nt: TGTGCCAGCAGGTCTCCGGGACAGGGGGCAGGGGGCTATGGCTACACCTTC

clone_size: few
v_call: TRBV13
j_call: TRBJ1-3
d_call: .
cdr3_aa: CASSLRTVRNTIYF
cdr3_nt: TGTGCCAGCAGTCTAAGGACAGTTAGAAACACCATATATTTT

clone_size: .
v_call: TRBV30
j_call: TRBJ2-3
d_call: TRBD2
cdr3_aa: CAGGLAGPSDTQYF
cdr3_nt: TGTGCCGGGGGACTAGCGGGGCCCTCGGATACGCAGTATTTT

clone_size: many
v_call: TRBV29-1
j_call: TRBJ1-2
d_call: .
cdr3_aa: CSTEGGPDGYTF
cdr3_nt: TGCAGTACAGAAGGGGGGCCAGATGGCTACACCTTC

clone_size: .
v_call: TRBV20-1
j_call: TRBJ2-1
d_call: .
cdr3_aa: CWARDPGGAESSYNEQFF
cdr3_nt: TGCTGGGCTAGAGATCCGGGCGGGGCGGAGAGCTCCTACAATGAGCAGTTCTTC

clone_size: .
v_call: TRBV11-2
j_call: TRBJ2-3
d_call: TRBD2
cdr3_aa: CASSPGGSGGYTDTQYF
cdr3_nt: TGTGCCAGCAGCCCGGGGGGGAGCGGGGGATACACAGATACGCAGTATTTT

clone_size: .
v_call: TRBV5-1
j_call: TRBJ2-3
d_call: .
cdr3_aa: CASSLLGRGPPTDTQYF
cdr3_nt: TGCGCCAGCAGCTTGTTGGGGCGGGGACCTCCCACAGATACGCAGTATTTT

clone_size: few
v_call: TRBV15
j_call: TRBJ1-2
d_call: .
cdr3_aa: CATSRDLGTDAYTF
cdr3_nt: TGTGCCACCAGCAGAGATCTGGGGACGGACGCTTACACCTTC

clone_size: few
v_call: TRBV3-1
j_call: TRBJ1-1
d_call: .
cdr3_aa: CASSQGVRGNTEAFF
cdr3_nt: TGTGCCAGCAGCCAAGGGGTAAGAGGGAACACTGAAGCTTTCTTT

clone_size: few
v_call: TRBV7-2
j_call: TRBJ2-1
d_call: .
cdr3_aa: CASSLQGTYAPAEQFF
cdr3_nt: TGTGCCAGCAGCTTGCAGGGGACATACGCCCCCGCTGAGCAGTTCTTC

clone_size: .
v_call: TRBV12-3/TRBV12-4
j_call: TRBJ2-1
d_call: TRBD2
cdr3_aa: CASSLFLAGINEQFF
cdr3_nt: TGTGCCAGCAGTTTATTTCTAGCGGGGATCAATGAGCAGTTCTTC

clone_size: .
v_call: TRBV9
j_call: TRBJ2-6
d_call: .
cdr3_aa: CASSVHRASGANVLTF
cdr3_nt: TGTGCCAGCAGCGTCCACAGGGCCTCTGGGGCCAACGTCCTGACTTTC

clone_size: few
v_call: TRBV20-1
j_call: TRBJ1-2
d_call: .
cdr3_aa: CSARGGGNNGYTF
cdr3_nt: TGCAGTGCTAGGGGCGGGGGCAACAATGGCTACACCTTC

clone_size: many
v_call: TRBV12-3/TRBV12-4
j_call: TRBJ1-1
d_call: TRBD1
cdr3_aa: CASRGDREAFF
cdr3_nt: TGTGCCAGCAGAGGGGACAGGGAAGCTTTCTTT

clone_size: .
v_call: TRBV20-1
j_call: TRBJ1-4
d_call: .
cdr3_aa: CSATGLGTTNEKLFF
cdr3_nt: TGCAGTGCCACCGGGCTCGGCACAACTAATGAAAAACTGTTTTTT

clone_size: .
v_call: TRBV6-1
j_call: TRBJ2-1
d_call: TRBD2
cdr3_aa: CASILRTSGNEQFF
cdr3_nt: TGTGCCAGCATCCTCCGGACTAGCGGAAATGAGCAGTTCTTC

clone_size: many
v_call: TRBV6-5
j_call: TRBJ1-2
d_call: .
cdr3_aa: CASSYGYGYTF
cdr3_nt: TGTGCCAGCAGTTACGGGTATGGCTACACCTTC

clone_size: many
v_call: TRBV20-1
j_call: TRBJ1-5
d_call: .
cdr3_aa: CSASPQLDQPQHF
cdr3_nt: TGCAGTGCTTCCCCCCAGCTTGATCAGCCCCAGCATTTT

clone_size: many
v_call: TRBV20-1
j_call: TRBJ2-7
d_call: .
cdr3_aa: CSAGPGLYMYEQYF
cdr3_nt: TGCAGTGCTGGGCCAGGGTTATATATGTACGAGCAGTACTTC

clone_size: many
v_call: TRBV12-3/TRBV12-4
j_call: TRBJ1-6
d_call: TRBD1
cdr3_aa: CATRDSGWSYNSPLHF
cdr3_nt: TGTGCCACTCGGGACAGCGGTTGGTCCTATAATTCACCCCTCCACTTT

clone_size: few
v_call: TRBV12-3/TRBV12-4
j_call: TRBJ2-5
d_call: TRBD2
cdr3_aa: CASSTIAGGETQYF
cdr3_nt: TGTGCCAGCAGTACAATAGCGGGGGGGGAGACCCAGTACTTC

clone_size: few
v_call: TRBV7-9
j_call: TRBJ2-5
d_call: TRBD1
cdr3_aa: CASSSTGGDETQYF
cdr3_nt: TGTGCCAGCAGCTCGACAGGGGGCGATGAGACCCAGTACTTC

clone_size: .
v_call: TRBV18
j_call: TRBJ2-1
d_call: TRBD1
cdr3_aa: CASSEGQGYNEQFF
cdr3_nt: TGTGCCAGCTCAGAGGGACAGGGGTACAATGAGCAGTTCTTC

clone_size: many
v_call: TRBV29-1
j_call: TRBJ2-1
d_call: .
cdr3_aa: CSVRGLGNEQFF
cdr3_nt: TGCAGCGTTCGCGGGTTGGGGAATGAGCAGTTCTTC

clone_size: many
v_call: TRBV12-3/TRBV12-4
j_call: TRBJ2-1
d_call: TRBD2
cdr3_aa: CASRGTSGGVPYNEQFF
cdr3_nt: TGTGCCAGCAGAGGGACTAGCGGGGGGGTTCCCTACAATGAGCAGTTCTTC

clone_size: few
v_call: TRBV12-3/TRBV12-4
j_call: TRBJ1-1
d_call: TRBD1
cdr3_aa: CASSSETGFGPTEAFF
cdr3_nt: TGTGCCAGCAGTTCTGAGACAGGGTTTGGGCCCACTGAAGCTTTCTTT

clone_size: .
v_call: TRBV29-1
j_call: TRBJ2-7
d_call: .
cdr3_aa: CSVGGGTISYEQYF
cdr3_nt: TGCAGCGTTGGGGGAGGGACAATTTCCTACGAGCAGTACTTC

clone_size: many
v_call: TRBV29-1
j_call: TRBJ1-1
d_call: .
cdr3_aa: CSVEQRGRNTEAFF
cdr3_nt: TGCAGCGTTGAACAGAGGGGCCGGAACACTGAAGCTTTCTTT

clone_size: .
v_call: TRBV5-1
j_call: TRBJ2-1
d_call: .
cdr3_aa: CASSLAAFYNEQFF
cdr3_nt: TGCGCCAGCAGTTTGGCCGCATTCTACAATGAGCAGTTCTTC

clone_size: few
v_call: TRBV7-3
j_call: TRBJ2-5
d_call: .
cdr3_aa: CASSLTGPGHGETQYF
cdr3_nt: TGTGCCAGCAGCTTAACGGGACCTGGACACGGAGAGACCCAGTACTTC

clone_size: few
v_call: TRBV4-3
j_call: TRBJ1-5
d_call: TRBD1
cdr3_aa: CASSQAAGGGQPQHF
cdr3_nt: TGCGCCAGCAGCCAAGCGGCAGGGGGAGGTCAGCCCCAGCATTTT

clone_size: many
v_call: TRBV6-5
j_call: TRBJ2-7
d_call: TRBD1
cdr3_aa: CASSYSDRGTNEQYF
cdr3_nt: TGTGCCAGCAGTTACTCGGACAGGGGGACGAACGAGCAGTACTTC

clone_size: many
v_call: TRBV25-1
j_call: TRBJ2-3
d_call: .
cdr3_aa: CASSGQYGTDTQYF
cdr3_nt: TGTGCCAGCAGTGGTCAGTACGGCACAGATACGCAGTATTTT

clone_size: many
v_call: TRBV10-3
j_call: TRBJ2-5
d_call: .
cdr3_aa: CAIKGQGQETQYF
cdr3_nt: TGTGCCATCAAAGGGCAGGGCCAAGAGACCCAGTACTTC

clone_size: .
v_call: TRBV7-2
j_call: TRBJ2-3
d_call: .
cdr3_aa: CASRAGVADTQYF
cdr3_nt: TGTGCCAGCAGGGCAGGGGTAGCGGATACGCAGTATTTT

clone_size: .
v_call: TRBV29-1
j_call: TRBJ2-2
d_call: .
cdr3_aa: CSVEVTNTGELFF
cdr3_nt: TGCAGCGTTGAAGTCACAAACACCGGGGAGCTGTTTTTT

clone_size: .
v_call: TRBV5-1
j_call: TRBJ1-1
d_call: .
cdr3_aa: CASSFFPETNTEAFF
cdr3_nt: TGCGCCAGCAGCTTTTTTCCAGAAACGAACACTGAAGCTTTCTTT

clone_size: many
v_call: TRBV27
j_call: TRBJ2-7
d_call: .
cdr3_aa: CASSFGAISYEQYF
cdr3_nt: TGTGCCAGCAGTTTTGGCGCCATCTCCTACGAGCAGTACTTC

clone_size: few
v_call: TRBV24-1
j_call: TRBJ2-5
d_call: TRBD2
cdr3_aa: CATSYSGGGETQYF
cdr3_nt: TGTGCCACCAGTTATAGCGGGGGAGGAGAGACCCAGTACTTC